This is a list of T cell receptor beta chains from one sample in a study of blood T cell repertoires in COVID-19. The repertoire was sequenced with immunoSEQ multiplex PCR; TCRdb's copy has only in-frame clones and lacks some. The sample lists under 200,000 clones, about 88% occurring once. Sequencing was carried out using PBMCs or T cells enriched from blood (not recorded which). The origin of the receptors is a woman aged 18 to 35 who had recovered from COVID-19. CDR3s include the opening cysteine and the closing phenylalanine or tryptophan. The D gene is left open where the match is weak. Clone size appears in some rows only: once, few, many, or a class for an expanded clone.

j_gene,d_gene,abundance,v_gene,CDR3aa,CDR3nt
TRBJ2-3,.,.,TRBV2,CASSEGGGTTDTQYF,TGTGCCAGCAGTGAGGGTGGCGGTACCACAGATACGCAGTATTTT
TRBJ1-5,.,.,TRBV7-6,CASSLLAAPATVSNQPQHF,TGTGCCAGCAGCTTATTAGCGGCCCCCGCGACAGTTAGCAATCAGCCCCAGCATTTT
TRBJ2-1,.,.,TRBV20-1,CSARTEPEQFF,TGCAGTGCTAGGACAGAGCCTGAGCAGTTCTTC
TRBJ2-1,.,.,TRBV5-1,CASSLDLSAANEQFF,TGCGCCAGCAGCTTAGATCTCTCCGCGGCTAATGAGCAGTTCTTC
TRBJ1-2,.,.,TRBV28,CASRPGGNYGYTF,TGTGCCAGCAGGCCGGGGGGAAACTATGGCTACACCTTC
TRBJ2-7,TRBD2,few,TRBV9,CASSVDGGSYEQYF,TGTGCCAGCAGCGTGGACGGGGGGAGCTACGAGCAGTACTTC
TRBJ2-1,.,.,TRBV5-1,CASSLAYPTGYEQFF,TGCGCCAGCAGCTTGGCCTACCCAACCGGTTATGAGCAGTTCTTC
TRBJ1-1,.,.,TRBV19,CASSPSDTTPHDRAFF,TGTGCCAGTAGCCCATCGGACACTACCCCCCACGACCGAGCTTTCTTT
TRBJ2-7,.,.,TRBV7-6,CASSLPPSEGLRYEQYF,TGTGCCAGCAGCCTCCCCCCGAGCGAGGGATTACGATACGAGCAGTACTTC
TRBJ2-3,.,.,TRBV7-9,CASSLTSDTDTQYF,TGTGCCAGCAGCCTGACTAGTGACACAGATACGCAGTATTTT
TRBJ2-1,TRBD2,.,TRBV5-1,CASSPGVGGSGVNEQFF,TGCGCCAGCAGCCCGGGGGTGGGCGGGAGTGGAGTCAATGAGCAGTTCTTC
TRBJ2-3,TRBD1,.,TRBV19,CASSQTGGADTQYF,TGTGCCAGTAGCCAGACAGGGGGCGCAGATACGCAGTATTTT
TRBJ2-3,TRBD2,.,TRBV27,CASSLSWLAETTDTQYF,TGTGCCAGCAGTTTATCGTGGCTAGCGGAGACCACAGATACGCAGTATTTT
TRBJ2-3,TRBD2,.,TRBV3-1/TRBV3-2,CASSQDGASGIQYF,TGTGCCAGCAGCCAAGATGGAGCTAGCGGGATCCAGTATTTT
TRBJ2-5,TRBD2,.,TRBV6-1,CASSESGAGRETQYF,TGTGCCAGCAGTGAAAGCGGGGCAGGGAGGGAGACCCAGTACTTC